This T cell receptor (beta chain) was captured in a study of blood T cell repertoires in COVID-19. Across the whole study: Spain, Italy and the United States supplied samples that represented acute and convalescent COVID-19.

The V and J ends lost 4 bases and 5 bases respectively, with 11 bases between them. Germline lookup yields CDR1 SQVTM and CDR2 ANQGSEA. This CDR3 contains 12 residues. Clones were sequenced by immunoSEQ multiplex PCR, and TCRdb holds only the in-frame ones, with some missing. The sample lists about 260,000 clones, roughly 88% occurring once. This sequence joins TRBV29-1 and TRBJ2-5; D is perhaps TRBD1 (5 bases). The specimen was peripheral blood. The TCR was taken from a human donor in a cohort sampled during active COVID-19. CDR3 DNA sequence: TGCAGCGTTGTAGGGGTGGGTGAGACCCAGTACTTC. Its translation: CSVVGVGETQYF.